The rows below give T cell receptor beta chains drawn from one sample of a study of blood T cell repertoires in COVID-19. Produced via immunoSEQ multiplex PCR; TCRdb's table is partial and in-frame only. The table records about 270,000 clones, around 89% of them present only once. Sample: PBMCs or T cells enriched from blood (not recorded which). These TCRs come from a woman aged 45-59 years who had recovered from COVID-19. Both conserved end residues are part of each CDR3. A D gene is named only where the DNA matches it firmly. The size entry is marked missing in some rows and otherwise reads once, few, many or a size class.

J: TRBJ2-2; length: 18; V: TRBV3-1/TRBV3-2; size: NA; D: TRBD1; DNA: TGTGCCAGCAGCCAACGGGACAGGGGGCTGTGGATTGCCGGGGAGCTGTTTTTT; CDR3: CASSQRDRGLWIAGELFF
J: TRBJ2-3; length: 17; V: TRBV7-2; size: NA; D: TRBD2; DNA: TGTGCCAGCAGCTTAGGTATTTCGGGAGGAGGTGGAGATACGCAGTATTTT; CDR3: CASSLGISGGGGDTQYF
J: TRBJ1-1; length: 14; V: TRBV2; size: NA; D: NA; DNA: TGTGCCAGCATTTTTGGGGGGGCCACCTATGAAGCTTTCTTT; CDR3: CASIFGGATYEAFF
J: TRBJ2-5; length: 17; V: TRBV11-3; size: few; D: NA; DNA: TGTGCCAGCAGCGTGGGACTGTTTTGGTGGAGGCAAGAGACCCAGTACTTC; CDR3: CASSVGLFWWRQETQYF
J: TRBJ1-2; length: 14; V: TRBV27; size: NA; D: TRBD1; DNA: TGTGCCAGCAGTCCCCGGACAGGGGGAGGTGGCTACACCTTC; CDR3: CASSPRTGGGGYTF
J: TRBJ1-3; length: 15; V: TRBV30; size: NA; D: TRBD1; DNA: TGTGCCTGGGGGGGACAGTTGGTATCTGGAAACACCATATATTTT; CDR3: CAWGGQLVSGNTIYF
J: TRBJ1-1; length: 14; V: TRBV7-3; size: NA; D: NA; DNA: TGTGCCAGCAGCTTATCGCCGGGGAACACTGAAGCTTTCTTT; CDR3: CASSLSPGNTEAFF
J: TRBJ2-7; length: 12; V: TRBV6-5; size: NA; D: TRBD1; DNA: TGTGCCAGCGGAGGACAGGTGTACGAGCAGTACTTC; CDR3: CASGGQVYEQYF
J: TRBJ1-2; length: 15; V: TRBV2; size: NA; D: NA; DNA: TGTGCCAGCAGTGAATGGTCACAACCTAACTATGGCTACACCTTC; CDR3: CASSEWSQPNYGYTF
J: TRBJ1-5; length: 16; V: TRBV7-9; size: NA; D: TRBD1; DNA: TGTGCCAGCAGCTTGGGGGACAGGGTTAGCAATCAGCCCCAGCATTTT; CDR3: CASSLGDRVSNQPQHF
J: TRBJ1-1; length: 15; V: TRBV28; size: NA; D: TRBD1; DNA: TGTGCCAGCAGTTCATGGACAGGGACGAACACTGAAGCTTTCTTT; CDR3: CASSSWTGTNTEAFF
J: TRBJ2-1; length: 15; V: TRBV7-9; size: NA; D: NA; DNA: TGTGCCAGCAGCTCTGGACTGTTGCTCTACAATGAGCAGTTCTTC; CDR3: CASSSGLLLYNEQFF
J: TRBJ1-6; length: 16; V: TRBV6-5; size: NA; D: TRBD1; DNA: TGTGCCAGCAGTTACGTCCGGGACAGTCCCAATTCACCCCTCCACTTT; CDR3: CASSYVRDSPNSPLHF
J: TRBJ2-5; length: 13; V: TRBV7-6; size: NA; D: NA; DNA: TGTGCCAGCAGCCAGTCAGGGGGGGAGACCCAGTACTTC; CDR3: CASSQSGGETQYF
J: TRBJ2-4; length: 13; V: TRBV28; size: NA; D: TRBD1; DNA: TGTGCCACCACAGGGGCCGCCAAAAACATTCAGTACTTC; CDR3: CATTGAAKNIQYF
J: TRBJ2-5; length: 15; V: TRBV6-5; size: NA; D: TRBD1; DNA: TGTGCCAGCAGTCGGGGACAGGGGGCACAAGAGACCCAGTACTTC; CDR3: CASSRGQGAQETQYF
J: TRBJ1-2; length: 15; V: TRBV4-2; size: NA; D: TRBD1; DNA: TGTGCCAGCAGCCAAACACAGGGGGGATCTGGGGGCTACACCTTC; CDR3: CASSQTQGGSGGYTF
J: TRBJ2-7; length: 13; V: TRBV5-5; size: NA; D: TRBD1; DNA: TGTGCCAGCAGCTTGACAGGGGCAAACGAGCAGTACTTC; CDR3: CASSLTGANEQYF
J: TRBJ2-7; length: 15; V: TRBV4-1; size: NA; D: TRBD1; DNA: TGCGCCAGCAGCCAAGACGGACAGGGGGCCTACGAGCAGTACTTC; CDR3: CASSQDGQGAYEQYF
J: TRBJ2-2; length: 14; V: TRBV27; size: NA; D: NA; DNA: TGTGCCAGCAGTTTTAGGGGGAGCACCGGGGAGCTGTTTTTT; CDR3: CASSFRGSTGELFF
J: TRBJ2-7; length: 14; V: TRBV28; size: NA; D: TRBD2; DNA: TGTGCCAGCGGACAGACTAGCGGGATAAACGAGCAGTACTTC; CDR3: CASGQTSGINEQYF
J: TRBJ1-1; length: 14; V: TRBV3-1/TRBV3-2; size: NA; D: TRBD1; DNA: TGTGCCAGCAGCCGGACGGACAGGGCTACTGAAGCTTTCTTT; CDR3: CASSRTDRATEAFF
J: TRBJ2-7; length: 13; V: TRBV10-2; size: few; D: TRBD2; DNA: TGCGCCAGCAGTAGCGGGAGAATCAACGAGCAGTACTTC; CDR3: CASSSGRINEQYF
J: TRBJ1-1; length: 15; V: TRBV5-4; size: NA; D: NA; DNA: TGTGCCAGCAGCCCGGGTCGGGGAGTGAACACTGAAGCTTTCTTT; CDR3: CASSPGRGVNTEAFF
J: TRBJ2-7; length: 16; V: TRBV28; size: NA; D: NA; DNA: TGTGCCAGCAGGGAGGGGACAGTCGGCCAGTTCTACGAGCAGTACTTC; CDR3: CASREGTVGQFYEQYF
J: TRBJ2-2; length: 14; V: TRBV28; size: NA; D: NA; DNA: TGTGCCAGCAGTTTACGTCGGGACACCGGGGAGCTGTTTTTT; CDR3: CASSLRRDTGELFF
J: TRBJ1-4; length: 18; V: TRBV4-1; size: NA; D: TRBD1; DNA: TGCGCCAGCAGCCAAGAGGTGGACAGGGGGGGGACTAATGAAAAACTGTTTTTT; CDR3: CASSQEVDRGGTNEKLFF
J: TRBJ1-2; length: 14; V: TRBV5-5; size: NA; D: NA; DNA: TGTGCCAGCAGCGTGACAGGTCCAAACTATGGCTACACCTTC; CDR3: CASSVTGPNYGYTF
J: TRBJ2-1; length: 20; V: TRBV27; size: NA; D: NA; DNA: TGTGCCAGCAGTTTCTCCGATCCCAGACGCGGGGTAAGCTCCTACAATGAGCAGTTCTTC; CDR3: CASSFSDPRRGVSSYNEQFF
J: TRBJ1-1; length: 14; V: TRBV19; size: NA; D: NA; DNA: TGTGCCAGTAGTATCGTGCGGGAACGGACTGAAGCTTTCTTT; CDR3: CASSIVRERTEAFF
J: TRBJ1-4; length: 13; V: TRBV11-2; size: NA; D: TRBD1; DNA: TGTGCCAGCAGCTGGGGACAGAATGAAAAACTGTTTTTT; CDR3: CASSWGQNEKLFF
J: TRBJ1-4; length: 15; V: TRBV7-9; size: NA; D: NA; DNA: TGTGCCAGCAGCTCTCCAGGGCAGACTAATGAAAAACTGTTTTTT; CDR3: CASSSPGQTNEKLFF
J: TRBJ1-6; length: 14; V: TRBV28; size: NA; D: NA; DNA: TGTGCCAGCAGTTTATTTACGGATAATTCACCCCTCCACTTT; CDR3: CASSLFTDNSPLHF
J: TRBJ1-4; length: 17; V: TRBV28; size: NA; D: TRBD1; DNA: TGTGCCAGCAGTTACGGTGGAAGGGACAGCTCTAATGAAAAACTGTTTTTT; CDR3: CASSYGGRDSSNEKLFF
J: TRBJ2-3; length: 14; V: TRBV5-6; size: NA; D: NA; DNA: TGTGCCAGCAGTCCTGGGCGGGTTGGAGATACGCAGTATTTT; CDR3: CASSPGRVGDTQYF
J: TRBJ2-1; length: 16; V: TRBV29-1; size: NA; D: TRBD1; DNA: TGCAGCGTTGAGTGGACAGGGGGCGGCATCAACAATGAGCAGTTCTTC; CDR3: CSVEWTGGGINNEQFF
J: TRBJ2-1; length: 15; V: TRBV11-3; size: NA; D: TRBD2; DNA: TGTGCCAGCAGCTCCGGGACTAGCGGGATTAGTGAGCAGTTCTTC; CDR3: CASSSGTSGISEQFF
J: TRBJ1-2; length: 15; V: TRBV5-1; size: NA; D: TRBD1; DNA: TGCGCCAGCAGCTGGACTACAGGACAGGGAAATGGCTACACCTTC; CDR3: CASSWTTGQGNGYTF
J: TRBJ1-1; length: 18; V: TRBV28; size: NA; D: TRBD1; DNA: TGTGCCAGCAGTCCCCCCTATTTAGGGGGCCCTGGGAACACTGAAGCTTTCTTT; CDR3: CASSPPYLGGPGNTEAFF
J: TRBJ2-2; length: 15; V: TRBV7-2; size: once; D: NA; DNA: TGTGCCAGCAGCTTAGGCTTAACTCATACCGGGGAGCTGTTTTTT; CDR3: CASSLGLTHTGELFF
J: TRBJ1-5; length: 16; V: TRBV7-2; size: NA; D: TRBD1; DNA: TGTGCCAGCAGCTTGCAGGTGACAGGGGGGTATCAGCCCCAGCATTTT; CDR3: CASSLQVTGGYQPQHF
J: TRBJ1-1; length: 12; V: TRBV6-5; size: few; D: NA; DNA: TGTGCCAGCTCCGGGGGATACACTGAAGCTTTCTTT; CDR3: CASSGGYTEAFF
J: TRBJ1-2; length: 15; V: TRBV5-1; size: NA; D: NA; DNA: TGCGCCAGCAGCTTGGGCGCCGGGACTACATATGGCTACACCTTC; CDR3: CASSLGAGTTYGYTF
J: TRBJ2-3; length: 13; V: TRBV9; size: NA; D: NA; DNA: TGTGCCAGCAGCCCTAGCGAGGCAGATACGCAGTATTTT; CDR3: CASSPSEADTQYF
J: TRBJ1-5; length: 14; V: TRBV4-3; size: NA; D: NA; DNA: TGCGCCAGCAGCCAAGATCATAGCAATCAGCCCCAGCATTTT; CDR3: CASSQDHSNQPQHF
J: TRBJ1-1; length: 14; V: TRBV9; size: NA; D: NA; DNA: TGTGCCAGCAGCGTAGCGCAACAGGGTGCTGAAGCTTTCTTT; CDR3: CASSVAQQGAEAFF
J: TRBJ1-1; length: 15; V: TRBV7-9; size: NA; D: NA; DNA: TGTGCCAGCAGCCTCGGACAGTACCTCCCTACTGAAGCTTTCTTT; CDR3: CASSLGQYLPTEAFF
J: TRBJ1-1; length: 15; V: TRBV28; size: NA; D: TRBD1; DNA: TGTGCCAGCAGTCTAATGGACAGGGGGCGCACTGAAGCTTTCTTT; CDR3: CASSLMDRGRTEAFF
J: TRBJ2-5; length: 11; V: TRBV7-2; size: NA; D: NA; DNA: TGTGCCAGCAGCCACAAAGAGACCCAGTACTTC; CDR3: CASSHKETQYF
J: TRBJ2-5; length: 11; V: TRBV5-1; size: NA; D: NA; DNA: TGCGCCAGCCGGGTAAAAGAGACCCAGTACTTC; CDR3: CASRVKETQYF
J: TRBJ2-1; length: 23; V: TRBV28; size: NA; D: TRBD2; DNA: TGTGCCAGCAGTTTTGATCGAGACAGGGGCATTACTAGCGGGAGGGCATCCTACAATGAGCAGTTCTTC; CDR3: CASSFDRDRGITSGRASYNEQFF